Below, 6 T cell receptor beta chains from the same sample are listed, as sequenced in a study of T cells after yellow fever vaccination. TCRdb independently ran MiXCR on the 5' RACE reads; one entry per CDR3 protein. The sample records 250,000 to 300,000 distinct CDR3 sequences, around 9.3% being singletons. The input for sequencing was CD4+ T cells sorted from PBMCs, taken 5 days after the yellow fever booster vaccination. The receptors derive from a man between 18 and 29 years old who received the YFV17D yellow fever vaccine.

The sample holds a few counts of this clonotype. The chain links TRBV6-5 to TRBJ2-3, with D possibly matching TRBD1 (6 bases). This CDR3 has 14 amino acids. Trimming removed 6 bases at V and 6 bases at J, with 16 bases between. Per germline, CDR1 MNHEY and CDR2 SVGAGI. The CDR3 nucleotides are TGTGCCAGCAGATCCACAGGGATTTTGGATACGCAGTATTTT. It specifies CASRSTGILDTQYF.

This sequence joins TRBV20-1 and TRBJ2-1; 10 bases align to TRBD2. This CDR3 is built from 14 residues. The V and J ends lost 0 bases and 8 bases, in that order; junction bases with no gene match: 4. Germline V gives CDR1 DFQATT, CDR2 SNEGSKA (reference sequence). Here the CDR3 DNA reads TGCAGTGCTAGAGAGTCTAGCGGGGGCTATGAGCAGTTCTTC. It yields the protein CSARESSGGYEQFF.

This chain joins TRBV7-2 and TRBJ1-2; D call uncertain. Trimming took off 6 bases at V and 5 bases at J, with 10 bases between the two ends. CDR3 size: 12 residues. CDR1 is SGHTA and CDR2 is FQGNSA in the germline V gene. Written as DNA, the CDR3 is TGTGCCAGCAGTCCGCGGCGGTATGGCTACACCTTC. Protein: CASSPRRYGYTF.

This clonotype was recorded a few times. This rearrangement joins TRBV5-6 to TRBJ1-1; D gene ambiguous. The CDR3 length is 13 residues. Trimming removed 0 bases from V and 2 bases from J, with 5 bases in between. The germline gives CDR1 SGHDT, CDR2 YYEEEE. In DNA form, the CDR3 reads TGTGCCAGCAGCTTGGAGTATAACACTGAAGCTTTCTTT. The encoded protein is CASSLEYNTEAFF. Full variable domain (missing parts from reference TRBV5-6 and TRBJ1-1): DAGVTQSPTHLIKTRGQQVTLRCSPKSGHDTVSWYQQALGQGPQFIFQYYEEEERQRGNFPDRFSGHQFPNYSSELNVNALLLGDSALYLCASSLEYNTEAFFGQGTRLTVV.

The chain employs TRBV7-9 and TRBJ1-2; perhaps TRBD1 as D (6 bases). The V end was cut by 2 bases, the J end by 5 bases, with 18 bases between. The CDR3 covers 16 residues. CDR1 is SEHNR, CDR2 FQNEAQ, per germline (reference sequence). For the CDR3, the DNA is TGTGCCAGCAGCTTATTGGGACGGACAGAACTATATGGCTACACCTTC. Protein product: CASSLLGRTELYGYTF.

This clonotype has a count of ten or more. The chain couples TRBV5-1 to TRBJ2-2; no clear D. The germline V gene has CDR1 SGHRS and CDR2 YFSETQ. The germline V and J ends were trimmed by 5 bases and 7 bases, with 12 bases remaining between them. The CDR3 has 13 amino acids. For the CDR3, the DNA is TGCGCCAGCAGAGAACCGGGCGTCGGGGAGCTGTTTTTT. This sequence encodes CASREPGVGELFF.